One and the same sample provided the 10 T cell receptor beta chains below, sequenced in a study of radiation and T cells in renal cell carcinoma. The time point was: baseline pretreatment blood. Treatment noted: 15 Gy SBRT to primary tumor, nephrectomy 4 weeks later. Sequencing was performed with immunoSEQ multiplex PCR; in TCRdb, only in-frame clones are kept and a portion is missing. The sample lists about 59,000 clones; more than 60% were seen once. The source material was blood, sampled from a patient whose treatment included radiotherapy and nephrectomy. The receptor set was obtained from a man between 60 and 75 years old with renal cell carcinoma.

This chain connects TRBV7-6 to TRBJ2-1; unclear D gene. Germline V gives CDR1 SGHVS, CDR2 FNYEAQ. The CDR3 sequence is 13 residues long. Trimming left V 5 bases short and J 5 bases short, with 10 bases between. CDR3 nucleotide sequence: TGTGCCAGCAGCCATGGGGTGAACAATGAGCAGTTCTTC. It translates to CASSHGVNNEQFF.

This clone is judged medium-sized (0.01 to 0.1%). This chain uses TRBV7-6 with TRBJ2-1; 8 bases are shared with TRBD1. The germline V gene encodes CDR1 SGHVS and CDR2 FNYEAQ. The CDR3 covers 13 residues. With V trimmed by 6 bases and J by 8 bases, 6 bases remained unmatched. The CDR3 sequence is CASRQGGVYEQFF. The CDR3 DNA sequence: TGTGCCAGCAGACAGGGGGGAGTCTATGAGCAGTTCTTC.

Only one count was recorded for this clone. This chain connects TRBV25-1 to TRBJ2-7; tentatively, D is TRBD1 (7 bases). CDR3 length: 14 residues. The germline V and J ends were trimmed by 1 base and 3 bases, with 10 bases remaining between them. From germline, CDR1 is MGHDK and CDR2 SYGVNS. The CDR3 DNA sequence: TGTGCCAGCAGTGAATTCAGGGGGGTCTACGAGCAGTACGTC. This codes for CASSEFRGVYEQYV.

V and J are TRBV15 and TRBJ1-5; TRBD1 agrees at 8 bases. Germline V lookup: CDR1 LNHNV, CDR2 YYDKDF (reference sequence). Trimming took 6 bases from V and 3 from J; bases not matched to a gene: 19. This CDR3 contains 19 residues. CDR3 DNA: TGTGCCACCAGTAGCGGCGGATGGACAGGGAGGGGCGTCAATCAGCCCCAGCATTTT. Residues: CATSSGGWTGRGVNQPQHF.

The chain carries TRBV7-2 and TRBJ2-3, with 10 bases identical to TRBD2. The V gene's germline CDR1 is SGHTA and CDR2 FQGNSA. V shed 5 bases and J 0 bases; nucleotides not matched to a gene: 5. This CDR3 has 16 residues. The CDR3 here is CASSATSGVSTDTQYF. The CDR3 coding sequence is TGTGCCAGCAGCGCTACTAGCGGGGTAAGCACAGATACGCAGTATTTT.

This clone appeared a few times. The rearrangement uses TRBV5-1 and TRBJ2-7; 7 nucleotides match TRBD1. Losses at the gene ends were 4 bases for V and 5 bases for J; bases not matched to a gene: 9. CDR1 SGHRS and CDR2 YFSETQ come from the germline V gene. The CDR3 is 14 amino acids. In DNA, the CDR3 is TGCGCCAGCAGCCCCGAGACAGGGCTCGACGAGCAGTACTTC. Translated: CASSPETGLDEQYF.

The chain couples TRBV27 to TRBJ1-2, with unresolved D. Per germline, CDR1 MNHEY and CDR2 SMNVEV (reference sequence). This CDR3 is built from 15 residues. The V end lost 5 bases, the J end lost 5 bases, and 18 bases lay between the germline ends. The CDR3 DNA follows: TGTGCCAGCAGTCTCGACCCCTTGGAATTATATGGCTACACCTTC. It is translated as CASSLDPLELYGYTF.

The gene calls are TRBV7-9 and TRBJ1-4; tentative D call: TRBD1 (5 bases). This CDR3 has 13 amino acids. CDR1 and CDR2 from the germline V gene are SEHNR and FQNEAQ (reference sequence). Trimming cost V 5 bases and J 7 bases, with 11 bases left between them. CDR3 region: CASSRDGGEKLFF. The CDR3 DNA reads as TGTGCCAGCAGCCGGGACGGGGGTGAAAAACTGTTTTTT.

This chain joins TRBV19 and TRBJ2-5, with a possible D match to TRBD1 (6 bases). Trimming shortened V by 7 bases and J by 8 bases, and 17 bases separated the two germline ends. Germline-derived CDR1 and CDR2 are LNHDA and SQIVND (reference sequence). The CDR3 contains 13 residues. The CDR3 DNA reads as TGTGCCAGTACCGGCACGATAGGGACAACCCAGTACTTC. Protein product: CASTGTIGTTQYF.

The chain links TRBV27 to TRBJ2-6; tentatively, D is TRBD1 (5 bases). Germline values: CDR1 MNHEY, CDR2 SMNVEV (reference sequence). The CDR3 spans 14 residues. V lost 6 bases, J lost 0 bases, and 6 bases lay in between. CDR3 coding DNA: TGTGCCAGCAGGGACACCTCTGGGGCCAACGTCCTGACTTTC. Translated, it gives CASRDTSGANVLTF. The full variable domain, its missing parts supplied by reference TRBV27 and TRBJ2-6, is EAQVTQNPRYLITVTGKKLTVTCSQNMNHEYMSWYRQDPGLGLRQIYYSMNVEVTDKGDVPEGYKVSRKEKRNFPLILESPSPNQTSLYFCASRDTSGANVLTFGAGSRLTVL.